The next 3 T cell receptor beta chains were all read from a single sample in a study of HIV-infected patients and healthy controls. Roughly three months, about 14 weeks, into antiretroviral therapy, follow-up blood was collected. All unsorted peripheral T cells were captured because whole blood was used without fractionation. Alpha and beta constant-region primers primed reverse transcription of about 500 ng RNA. Alpha and beta chain libraries were made separately by chain-specific third strand synthesis with multiplexing indices. In TCRdb, the 5' RACE reads were re-called with MiXCR into one record per CDR3 protein. The sample records about 14,000 distinct CDR3 sequences, approximately 12% being singletons. Here the sequenced sample was blood, taken during antiretroviral therapy. The receptor source for this set is an adult with HIV infection. The donor label of this sample is uncertain.

This clonotype has more than one count but fewer than ten. This chain joins TRBV18 and TRBJ1-1; D is ambiguous. This CDR3 region has 13 residues. From germline, CDR1 is KGHSH and CDR2 LQKENI. V was trimmed by 0 bases and J by 1 base, leaving 3 bases between them. The CDR3 reads CASSPPTNTEAFF. The CDR3 coding sequence is TGTGCCAGCTCACCACCGACGAACACTGAAGCTTTCTTT.

This sequence joins TRBV6-5 and TRBJ2-7, with 8 bases identical to TRBD2. From germline, CDR1 is MNHEY and CDR2 SVGAGI. V shed 2 bases and J 1 base; nucleotides not matched to a gene: 7. The CDR3 loop spans 16 amino acids. The CDR3 spells CASSYLAGGSSYEQYF. CDR3 DNA: TGTGCCAGCAGTTACCTAGCGGGCGGGTCTTCCTACGAGCAGTACTTC.

This clonotype was detected ten times or more. V gene TRBV15 combines with J gene TRBJ1-2; 10 bases align to TRBD1. The CDR3 extends over 18 amino acids. The ends lost 1 base at V and 4 bases at J; junction bases unmatched: 12. CDR1 and CDR2 from the germline V gene are LNHNV and YYDKDF (reference sequence). As DNA, the CDR3 is TGTGCCACCAGCAGAGGAGCCGGGACAGGGGCCCTAGGCTATGGCTACACCTTC. Its translation is CATSRGAGTGALGYGYTF. Filled out from reference TRBV15 and TRBJ1-2, the complete variable domain reads DAMVIQNPRYQVTQFGKPVTLSCSQTLNHNVMYWYQQKSSQAPKLLFHYYDKDFNNEADTPDNFQSRRPNTSFCFLDIRSPGLGDTAMYLCATSRGAGTGALGYGYTFGSGTRLTVV.